This is a list of T cell receptor beta chains from one sample in a study of blood T cell repertoires in COVID-19. Some clones are missing from TCRdb's copy, which holds only in-frame ones; the method was immunoSEQ multiplex PCR. The data show around 190,000 clones, 88% seen once. The sample comprised peripheral blood. Every receptor here comes from a human donor in a cohort sampled during active COVID-19. CDR3s include the opening cysteine and the closing phenylalanine or tryptophan. The D gene is left open where the match is weak. The listing skips clone size in some rows; elsewhere it reads once, few, many or a size class.

NA TRBJ1-2 TRBV28 few CASSLNPGSSLSGYTF TGTGCCAGCAGTTTAAACCCGGGAAGCAGCCTTTCTGGCTACACCTTC
TRBD2 TRBJ2-7 TRBV18 NA CASSPRRTSGATYEQYF TGTGCCAGCTCACCACGAAGGACTAGCGGAGCCACCTACGAGCAGTACTTC
NA TRBJ1-3 TRBV14 NA CASSLAGGNTIYF TGTGCCAGCAGCCTAGCGGGCGGAAACACCATATATTTT
TRBD2 TRBJ2-7 TRBV18 NA CASSQTSGGDEQYF TGTGCCAGCTCGCAGACTAGCGGGGGGGACGAGCAGTACTTC
NA TRBJ2-5 TRBV3-1/TRBV3-2 NA CASSGAVYQETQYF TGTGCCAGCAGCGGGGCAGTCTACCAAGAGACCCAGTACTTC
NA TRBJ2-7 TRBV4-2 few CASSQDLTGSSYEQYF TGTGCCAGCAGCCAAGATCTTACGGGGAGCTCCTACGAGCAGTACTTC
TRBD1 TRBJ1-1 TRBV9 NA CASSAQGQGDTEAFF TGTGCCAGCAGCGCCCAGGGACAGGGAGACACTGAAGCTTTCTTT
NA TRBJ1-2 TRBV27 NA CASSLKGDGYTF TGTGCCAGCAGTTTAAAAGGGGATGGCTACACCTTC
TRBD1 TRBJ1-5 TRBV6-1 NA CASSEAPGGTEPQHF TGTGCCAGCAGTGAAGCTCCAGGGGGCACAGAGCCCCAGCATTTT
NA TRBJ2-2 TRBV9 NA CASKGETNTGELFF TGTGCCAGCAAGGGAGAAACGAACACCGGGGAGCTGTTTTTT
NA TRBJ2-7 TRBV7-9 NA CASSNLGDEQYF TGTGCCAGCAGCAACCTAGGGGACGAGCAGTACTTC
NA TRBJ1-2 TRBV5-1 NA CASSLLGAGQNGYTF TGCGCCAGCAGCTTGTTGGGGGCTGGACAAAATGGCTACACCTTC
TRBD2 TRBJ2-5 TRBV19 NA CASNPSPPLAAQETQYF TGTGCCAGTAACCCTTCCCCGCCTCTAGCGGCCCAAGAGACCCAGTACTTC
NA TRBJ2-5 TRBV27 NA CASSSSAQETQYF TGTGCCAGCAGTTCGAGCGCCCAAGAGACCCAGTACTTC
TRBD2 TRBJ2-1 TRBV5-4 NA CASSLGSSGSYNEQFF TGTGCCAGCAGCTTGGGTTCGAGCGGGAGTTACAATGAGCAGTTCTTC
NA TRBJ1-1 TRBV2 NA CASTRQSTEAFF TGTGCCAGCACTCGACAGTCCACTGAAGCTTTCTTT
TRBD2 TRBJ2-7 TRBV5-5 NA CASSLALGTTADEQYF TGTGCCAGCAGCTTGGCTCTCGGGACTACGGCCGACGAGCAGTACTTC
TRBD2 TRBJ2-7 TRBV5-1 NA CASSSTSGVHSYEQYF TGCGCCAGCAGCTCGACTAGCGGGGTACACTCCTACGAGCAGTACTTC
TRBD2 TRBJ2-7 TRBV4-3 NA CASSQALGTSGRVEQYF TGCGCCAGCAGCCAAGCTCTAGGGACTAGCGGGAGAGTCGAGCAGTACTTC
TRBD1 TRBJ2-1 TRBV30 NA CAWSTGQGKDNEQFF TGTGCCTGGAGCACTGGACAGGGGAAGGACAATGAGCAGTTCTTC
NA TRBJ1-2 TRBV12-3/TRBV12-4 NA CASSLGGAYGYTF TGTGCCAGCAGCTTGGGTGGGGCCTATGGCTACACCTTC
NA TRBJ2-7 TRBV5-1 NA CASSLDQGFYEQYF TGCGCCAGCAGCTTGGACCAGGGGTTCTACGAGCAGTACTTC
NA TRBJ1-3 TRBV5-1 NA CASSLEGVFSGNTIYF TGCGCCAGCAGCTTGGAGGGGGTATTCTCTGGAAACACCATATATTTT
NA TRBJ1-2 TRBV2 NA CASSRGLISNYGYTF TGTGCCAGCAGCCGAGGATTGATATCTAACTATGGCTACACCTTC